This TCR beta chain was identified during a study of T-cell memory formation after mild COVID-19. Study observations and caveats: The pre-infection memory compartment contained some responding clones, suggesting cross-reactive memory joined. Clones that contracted from day 15 to 85 were balanced CD4/CD8, while later expanders leaned CD4+.

The V and J ends lost 10 bases and 0 bases respectively, with 13 bases between them. CDR3 length equals 13 residues. The 5'RACE method, run with constant-segment primers, produced TCR alpha and TCR beta cDNA libraries (carrying sample barcodes and UMIs). TCRdb reanalysed the 5' RACE reads using MiXCR and keeps one entry per CDR3 protein. This sample yields 120,000 or so distinct CDR3 sequences, of which about 6.5% are seen a single time; roughly 2% belongs to the top ten. The table lists this clonotype with a few counts. Its antigen is unidentified. The sequence came from an adult woman who had mild COVID-19 (a few samples of this study predate the infection). Cell type and time point are not known. The sequenced sample consisted of PBMCs or a T cell subset sorted from them (not recorded which). The V gene is TRBV12-3 or TRBV12-4, the J gene TRBJ2-7; a weak D match, TRBD2 (6 bases). The CDR3 is CAIPSGGSYEQYF. CDR3 sequence (DNA): TGTGCCATCCCATCCGGGGGCTCCTACGAGCAGTACTTC.